These 14 T cell receptor beta chains originate from one sample sequenced in a study of low-dose radiotherapy and immunotherapy resistance in tumors. First-strand cDNA used TRAV- and TRBV-specific primers, covering alpha and beta chains. Amplification, which lasted around 21 PCR cycles, used a constant-region primer and V-primer adapter to amplify TCRs. TCRdb called the reads again in MiXCR, with one record for every CDR3 protein. The table records approximately 70,000 distinct CDR3 sequences, less than 35% of them present only once. Specified time point: before trial treatment. The sample in question was PBMCs, obtained before treatment. These receptors all come from a female donor with ovarian cancer.

This clonotype came up many times. In DNA, the CDR3 is TGCAGCGCCCGAGGAGGCGTGGGCGGGGGCAATCAGCCCCAGCATTTT. Amino acid sequence: CSARGGVGGGNQPQHF. The chain is built from TRBV29-1 and TRBJ1-5; no definite D call. The CDR3 has 16 residues. The V gene's germline CDR1 is SQVTM and CDR2 ANQGSEA. Deletions cut 7 bases from V and 2 bases from J, with 21 bases between.

This clonotype showed up many times. The genes are TRBV10-1 and TRBJ1-1, with TRBD1 matching over 8 bases. CDR1 is WNHNN, CDR2 SYGVQD, per germline (reference sequence). The CDR3 contains 15 residues. V lost 5 bases, J lost 2 bases, and 7 bases stayed unmatched. CDR3 sequence reads: CASSPGGLRNTEAFF. CDR3 bases: TGCGCCAGCAGTCCAGGGGGCCTCCGAAACACTGAAGCTTTCTTT.

The rearrangement links TRBV6-1 to TRBJ2-3, with D maybe TRBD2 (5 bases). The V end lost 9 bases, the J end lost 3 bases, and 13 bases lay between the germline ends. CDR3 size: 13 residues. Germline V gene lookup returns CDR1 MNHNS and CDR2 SASEGT. Written as DNA, the CDR3 is TGTGCCAGTCGGGCTAGCTGGACAGATACGCAGTATTTT. The encoded protein is CASRASWTDTQYF.

V usage is TRBV6-1 and J usage is TRBJ2-3, with 7 bases matching TRBD2. V lost 10 bases, J lost 1 base, and 5 bases stayed unmatched. The CDR3 is made up of 13 amino acids. Germline lookup yields CDR1 MNHNS and CDR2 SASEGT. CDR3 protein: CATLREGTDTQYF. The CDR3 region has the DNA TGTGCCACCCTCCGGGAGGGCACAGATACGCAGTATTTT.

This clonotype occurred a few times. The chain carries TRBV14 and TRBJ2-7; no reliable D call. There are 12 residues in the CDR3. The V and J ends lost 1 base and 3 bases respectively, with 4 bases between them. The germline V gene has CDR1 SGHDN and CDR2 FVKESK. CDR3 nucleotides: TGTGCCAGCAGCCAAGGCCTCTACGAGCAGTACTTC. It yields the protein CASSQGLYEQYF.

There are many counts of this clonotype. V usage is TRBV7-9 and J usage is TRBJ2-3; 10 nucleotides agree with TRBD2. V lost 5 bases, J lost 2 bases, and 4 bases stayed unmatched. CDR1 and CDR2 from the germline V gene are SEHNR and FQNEAQ (reference sequence). This CDR3 is 15 amino acids long. CDR3 in DNA: TGTGCCAGCAGCCGGACTAGCGGTTACACAGATACGCAGTATTTT. Amino acids: CASSRTSGYTDTQYF.

To note about this clonotype: A far larger clone is one base from this, pointing to a likely read error. The chain combines TRBV28 with TRBJ2-3; no firm D call. The germline gives CDR1 MDHEN, CDR2 SYDVKM. The CDR3 loop spans 17 amino acids. The CDR3 region has the DNA TGTGCCACCAGTGATCCACCGGGCCCAGAGGCGGCAGGTACGCAGTATTTT. Translating gives CATSDPPGPEAAGTQYF. The full variable domain, rest sourced from reference TRBV28 and TRBJ2-3, is DVKVTQSSRYLVKRTGEKVFLECVQDMDHENMFWYRQDPGLGLRLIYFSYDVKMKEKGDIPEGYSVSREKKERFSLILESASTNQTSMYLCATSDPPGPEAAGTQYFGPGTRLTVL.

This clonotype was detected many times. This chain joins TRBV5-1 and TRBJ2-7; D remains unclear. CDR1 and CDR2 from the germline V gene are SGHRS and YFSETQ. V was trimmed by 5 bases and J by 7 bases, leaving 16 bases between them. The CDR3 is 13 amino acids. CDR3 in amino acids: CASRGSTPPEQYF. The CDR3, as DNA: TGCGCCAGCAGGGGTAGTACCCCCCCGGAGCAGTACTTC.

To note about this clonotype: With a far larger clone one base away, a read error is the likely cause. The conserved final phenylalanine or tryptophan is absent from the CDR3, which likely points to a read error. The chain joins TRBV16 to TRBJ2-7; maybe TRBD1 (7 bases). From germline, CDR1 is KGHSY and CDR2 FQNENV. The CDR3 is made up of 14 amino acids. V lost 5 bases, J lost 6 bases, and 17 bases lay in between. The CDR3 sequence: CASSLVEGAGEQYL. The CDR3, as DNA: TGTGCCAGCAGCTTAGTGGAGGGGGCGGGCGAGCAGTACCTC.

This clonotype was seen ten or more times. The chain recombines TRBV4-2 with TRBJ2-3; 9 nucleotides align to TRBD2. Looked up from germline, CDR1 is LGHNA and CDR2 is YNFKEQ. The CDR3 sequence is 16 residues long. V shed 0 bases, J shed 2 bases, and the junction held 3 bases outside the gene matches. CDR3: CASSQEASGNTDTQYF. The CDR3, as DNA: TGTGCCAGCAGCCAAGAGGCTAGCGGGAACACAGATACGCAGTATTTT.

The V and J genes are TRBV28 and TRBJ2-3; no firm D call. The V and J ends lost 4 bases and 5 bases respectively, with 16 bases between them. The germline V gene encodes CDR1 MDHEN and CDR2 SYDVKM. The CDR3 extends over 15 amino acids. CDR3: CASSSQQHHRDTQYF. DNA of the CDR3: TGTGCCAGCAGTTCGCAACAGCATCACAGAGATACGCAGTATTTT.

The table lists this clonotype with many counts. One end of the junction fails to match germline, which may point to a read error. This rearrangement joins TRBV24-1 to TRBJ2-2; D might be TRBD2 (6 bases). Germline V gene sequence: CDR1 KGHDR, CDR2 SFDVKD. The CDR3 is made up of 15 amino acids. This chain's CDR3 is CATSEPGSMGGKLFF. The CDR3 DNA reads as TGTGCCACCAGTGAGCCGGGGAGCATGGGCGGGAAGCTGTTTTTT.

V is TRBV5-1 and J is TRBJ2-7, with TRBD2 matching 9 bases. This CDR3 has 15 amino acids. The germline gives CDR1 SGHRS, CDR2 YFSETQ. V shed 0 bases and J 4 bases; nucleotides not matched to a gene: 5. The CDR3 region is CASSLEGTSSYEQYF. CDR3 DNA: TGCGCCAGCAGCTTGGAGGGGACTAGCAGTTACGAGCAGTACTTC.

This clonotype showed up many times. V and J are TRBV7-3 and TRBJ2-1, with 9 bases matching TRBD2. This CDR3 has 17 amino acids. CDR1 is SGHTA, CDR2 FQGTGA, per germline. V shed 3 bases, J shed 9 bases, and the junction held 15 bases outside the gene matches. CDR3 sequence reads: CASSLRASGEGQGEQFF. As DNA, the CDR3 is TGTGCCAGCAGCTTGAGGGCTAGCGGGGAAGGTCAGGGTGAGCAGTTCTTC.